This TCR beta chain was identified during a study of T cell changes during pregnancy in multiple sclerosis. Sequenced by immunoSEQ multiplex PCR; TCRdb stores in-frame clones only, minus some. The top ten clones hold roughly 7.7% of a sample with 38,000 or so clones, roughly 90% of them seen once. The starting material was CD8+ T cells from peripheral blood mononuclear cells, obtained before pregnancy. The source is a female donor with multiple sclerosis, enrolled in a pregnancy study.

CDR3 amino acids: CASSEYEGAGEKLFF. CDR3 in DNA: TGTGCCAGCAGTGAATATGAGGGGGCTGGGGAAAAACTGTTTTTT. The chain recombines TRBV25-1 with TRBJ1-4, with 7 bases aligning to TRBD1. Trimming cost V 0 bases and J 8 bases; bases outside gene matches: 6. Looked up from germline, CDR1 is MGHDK and CDR2 is SYGVNS. The CDR3 totals 15 residues.